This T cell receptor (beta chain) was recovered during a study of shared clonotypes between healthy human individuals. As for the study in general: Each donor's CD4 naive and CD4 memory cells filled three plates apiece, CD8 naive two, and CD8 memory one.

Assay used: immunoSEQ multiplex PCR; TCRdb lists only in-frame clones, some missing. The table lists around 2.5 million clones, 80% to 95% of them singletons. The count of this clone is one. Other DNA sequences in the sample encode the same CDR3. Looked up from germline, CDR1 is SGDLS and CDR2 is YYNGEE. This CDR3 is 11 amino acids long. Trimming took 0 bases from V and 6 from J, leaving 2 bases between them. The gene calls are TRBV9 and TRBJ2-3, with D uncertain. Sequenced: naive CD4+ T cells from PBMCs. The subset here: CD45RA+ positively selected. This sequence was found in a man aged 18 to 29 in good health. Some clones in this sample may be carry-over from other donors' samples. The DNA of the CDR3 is TGTGCCAGCAGCGTAGGCGATACGCAGTATTTT. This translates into CASSVGDTQYF.